This T cell receptor beta chain was identified during a study of cytomegalovirus exposure and HLA in healthy donors. It was with 60 Vbeta and 13 Jbeta primers that the PCR ran. TCRdb's table, derived via immunoSEQ multiplex PCR, lists solely in-frame clones and lacks some. This table has about 190,000 clones, around 83% appearing once. The sequence derives from a woman aged 18-35 years in good health and CMV-seronegative. The sample comprised PBMCs.

In DNA, the CDR3 is TGTGCCAGCAGCTCGGACCGGGGGAATGAGCAGTTCTTC. As protein: CASSSDRGNEQFF. V is TRBV5-4 and J is TRBJ2-1, with a possible D match to TRBD2 (6 bases). The V end was cut by 3 bases, the J end by 7 bases, with 11 bases between. The CDR3 contains 13 residues. CDR1 and CDR2 from the germline V gene are SGHNT and YYREEE (reference sequence).